The rows below give T cell receptor beta chains drawn from one sample of a study of T cell responses to AZD1222 COVID-19 vaccine. Produced via immunoSEQ multiplex PCR; TCRdb's table is partial and in-frame only. The data show around 64,000 clones, roughly 80% seen once. Source: peripheral blood, taken 28 days after the second AZD1222 dose. These receptor sequences come from an adult who received the AZD1222 COVID-19 vaccine. The CDR3 runs from the conserved cysteine through the conserved F or W.

v_gene,CDR3aa
TRBV3-1/TRBV3-2,CASSQQAGKKQYF
TRBV6-1,CASSDLSWTLKRGYTF
TRBV2,CASRGTREAIQPQHF
TRBV13,CASSWGPGWSTDTQYF
TRBV6-2/TRBV6-3,CASSKLPGLLAYEQYF
TRBV5-8,CASSGSSGGAWNEQFF
TRBV27,CASSLLGDEQYF
TRBV3-1/TRBV3-2,CASSQGRRNGYTF
TRBV15,CATSRDKGGARGRGTEAFF
TRBV6-5,CASRGGTGTYEQYF
TRBV5-1,CASSLGGGLRSTDTQYF
TRBV15,CATSTPNLLQGRGTEAFF
TRBV13,CASSLVRSGGQYPTGELFF
TRBV7-6,CASSLAQRSSRNTIYF
TRBV29-1,CSVGRVTGRTEAFF
TRBV4-1,CASTPSGVYNEQFF
TRBV18,CASSPLQAGYNEQFF
TRBV5-6,CASSLEGLRNYGYTF
TRBV2,CASSEAPIEQGSIGYTF
TRBV7-9,CASSPPRTGLGAEAFF
TRBV20-1,CSASSTGNYGYTF
TRBV2,CASSVEGETQYF
TRBV6-2/TRBV6-3,CASSYERRDVPEETQYF
TRBV14,CASSVNPGTGKYF
TRBV2,CASNPEAGSEAFF
TRBV2,CAINRDSEDQPQHF
TRBV7-8,CASSNSYANTGELFF
TRBV11-2,CASSLGGGAGSYEQYF
TRBV11-3,CASSPGRGGPSNEQFF
TRBV7-2,CASSLVRTGRDTQYF
TRBV6-5,CASSYAGNTYEQYF
TRBV11-2,CASSHKQWGVAEQYF
TRBV6-2/TRBV6-3,CASSYSGYLTTRIDEQFF
TRBV4-1,CASSPRTSGEQYF
TRBV2,CASKEVATNEKLFF
TRBV4-1,CASSYLLEGGTGELFF
TRBV7-9,CASSFPPETQYF
TRBV19,CASRGGNSPLHF
TRBV9,CASSVEGARTDTQYF